These 11 T cell receptor beta chains were all obtained from the same sample, sequenced in a study of CD8+ T cells in alopecia areata. Extraction and reverse transcription of RNA yielded cDNA as the sequencing template. TCRdb's copy holds only in-frame clones and misses some; the assay was immunoSEQ multiplex PCR. The profile covers more than 95,000 clones, with roughly two fifths appearing a single time and 1.3% taken by the ten largest. Sequencing used CD4+ T cells sorted from blood. The origin of the receptors is a human donor with alopecia areata.

The J gene is TRBJ2-1, the V gene TRBV18; 11 nucleotides agree with TRBD2. Germline CDR1 KGHSH, CDR2 LQKENI. J was trimmed by 6 bases and V by 4 bases; bases with no gene match: 5. This CDR3 has 15 amino acids. CDR3 region: CASSQLAGVRNEQFF. The CDR3 DNA follows: TGTGCCAGCTCACAACTAGCGGGAGTTCGCAATGAGCAGTTCTTC.

The chain links TRBV27 to TRBJ2-3; D possibly corresponds to TRBD2 (5 bases). This CDR3 has 19 amino acids. Trimming shortened V by 6 bases and J by 3 bases, and 28 bases separated the two germline ends. Per the germline V gene, CDR1 is MNHEY and CDR2 is SMNVEV (reference sequence). The chain's CDR3 is CASRKGGGLFSWGTDTQYF. In nucleotides, the CDR3 is TGTGCCAGCAGAAAAGGAGGCGGGCTATTTTCCTGGGGAACAGATACGCAGTATTTT.

The chain links TRBV27 to TRBJ1-6, with D unclear. The germline V gene encodes CDR1 MNHEY and CDR2 SMNVEV (reference sequence). This CDR3 comprises 16 residues. V was shortened by 0 bases and J by 0 bases, with 6 bases between the two germline ends. The DNA of the CDR3 is TGTGCCAGCAGTTTATCGAGGAGCTCCTATAATTCACCCCTCCACTTT. Translated: CASSLSRSSYNSPLHF.

The V and J genes are TRBV5-1 and TRBJ2-5, with 10 positions matching TRBD2. This CDR3 spans 17 amino acids. Germline V gene data show CDR1 as SGHRS and CDR2 as YFSETQ. The J segment lost 0 bases and the V segment lost 1 base, leaving 6 bases of the junction unmatched. This CDR3 is CASSLLRLAGDQETQYF. The DNA for the CDR3 is TGCGCCAGCAGCTTGTTACGGCTAGCGGGAGACCAAGAGACCCAGTACTTC.

This chain uses TRBV5-1 with TRBJ2-7, with TRBD1 as a possible D gene (6 bases). The CDR3 runs 17 residues. Trimming left V 4 bases short and J 2 bases short, with 22 bases between. Germline CDR1 SGHRS, CDR2 YFSETQ. The CDR3 coding sequence is TGCGCCAGCAGCAGCGGACAGCCGCCAAGAGGGCCCTACGAGCAGTACTTC. Translating it yields CASSSGQPPRGPYEQYF.

The chain links TRBV2 to TRBJ2-2; unclear D gene. V was cut by 3 bases and J by 6 bases, with 8 bases left in between. This CDR3 is built from 13 residues. Germline V gene data show CDR1 as SNHLY and CDR2 as FYNNEI. CDR3 sequence (DNA): TGTGCCAGCAGTGAGGTCGGAGCCGGGGAGCTGTTTTTT. Protein product: CASSEVGAGELFF.

This clone showed up just a few times. V usage is TRBV28 and J usage is TRBJ2-3; 10 nucleotides line up with TRBD2. V lost 6 bases to trimming and J lost 5 bases; unmatched junction nucleotides: 8. This CDR3 comprises 15 residues. Per germline, CDR1 MDHEN and CDR2 SYDVKM. Here the CDR3 reads CASSFASGSLDTQYF. The DNA for the CDR3 is TGTGCCAGCAGCTTTGCTAGCGGGAGTTTAGATACGCAGTATTTT. The full variable domain, its missing parts supplied by reference TRBV28 and TRBJ2-3, is DVKVTQSSRYLVKRTGEKVFLECVQDMDHENMFWYRQDPGLGLRLIYFSYDVKMKEKGDIPEGYSVSREKKERFSLILESASTNQTSMYLCASSFASGSLDTQYFGPGTRLTVL.

A few counts support this clone. The rearrangement links TRBV29-1 to TRBJ1-5; possible D gene TRBD1, 5 bases. Germline CDR1 is SQVTM and CDR2 is ANQGSEA. The CDR3 length is 12 residues. V was clipped by 4 bases and J by 6 bases, with 10 bases between them. In DNA, the CDR3 is TGCAGCGTTGGTACAGGAGCTCAGCCCCAGCATTTT. Translation: CSVGTGAQPQHF.

The chain links TRBV4-3 to TRBJ1-1, with D unclear. V lost 2 bases, J lost 2 bases, and 12 bases lay in between. Germline V gene data show CDR1 as LGHNA and CDR2 as YSLEER. The length of the CDR3 is 15 residues. As DNA, the CDR3 is TGCGCCAGCAGCCAATACTATACCCTTAACACTGAAGCTTTCTTT. Residues: CASSQYYTLNTEAFF.

The V call is TRBV5-1, the J call TRBJ1-2; 10 bases agree with TRBD1. Trimming at V came to 2 bases and at J to 8 bases, leaving 6 bases not matched to a gene. The CDR3 runs 14 residues. Germline V CDR1 and CDR2: SGHRS, YFSETQ. This CDR3 reads CASSLSGTGEGYTF. The CDR3, as DNA: TGCGCCAGCAGCTTATCCGGGACAGGGGAAGGCTACACCTTC. Combining the CDR3 with reference TRBV5-1 and TRBJ1-2 gives the whole variable domain KAGVTQTPRYLIKTRGQQVTLSCSPISGHRSVSWYQQTPGQGLQFLFEYFSETQRNKGNFPGRFSGRQFSNSRSEMNVSTLELGDSALYLCASSLSGTGEGYTFGSGTRLTVV.

The chain employs TRBV29-1 and TRBJ2-3, with D hard to call. Germline CDR1 reads SQVTM; CDR2 reads ANQGSEA. Trimming cost V 4 bases and J 0 bases, with 8 bases left between them. This CDR3 region has 13 residues. CDR3 in DNA: TGCAGCGTTGCGGGCGGAAGCACAGATACGCAGTATTTT. Protein sequence: CSVAGGSTDTQYF.